This is a list of T cell receptor beta chains from one sample in a study of metastatic and nonmetastatic thyroid tumors. TCRdb re-processed the PCR reads through MiXCR. The sample consists of 9,500 to 11,000 clones, more than 25% of them appearing once. Sequenced sample: tumor tissue. The receptor source for this set is a female donor with papillary thyroid cancer or a benign thyroid nodule (not recorded which). Some clones in this sample may be carry-over from other donors' samples. CDR3s include the opening cysteine and the closing phenylalanine or tryptophan. Each record gives: D gene, V gene, clone size, J gene, CDR3 DNA, CDR3 protein. The D gene is left open where the match is weak. Clone size, where shown, is once, few, many, or a class for clones that have expanded.

d_call: .; v_call: TRBV6-1; clone_size: few; j_call: TRBJ2-3; cdr3_nt: TGTGCCAGCACTGATGGGGCAGCGGGCACAGATACGCAGTATTTT; cdr3_aa: CASTDGAAGTDTQYF
d_call: .; v_call: TRBV5-1; clone_size: .; j_call: TRBJ2-7; cdr3_nt: TGCGCCAGCAGCTTTGCCAGTAACGAGCAGTACTTC; cdr3_aa: CASSFASNEQYF
d_call: .; v_call: TRBV7-8; clone_size: medium-sized; j_call: TRBJ2-7; cdr3_nt: TGTGCCAGCAGCCTCAGGATTGCCTACGAGCAGTACTTC; cdr3_aa: CASSLRIAYEQYF
d_call: .; v_call: TRBV12-3/TRBV12-4; clone_size: .; j_call: TRBJ1-6; cdr3_nt: TGTGCCAGCAGTTTAGTGGGGATTCGCAATTCACCCCTCCACTTT; cdr3_aa: CASSLVGIRNSPLHF
d_call: .; v_call: TRBV7-9; clone_size: few; j_call: TRBJ1-3; cdr3_nt: TGTGCCAGCAGCTTAGTTTCCGGAAACACCATATATTTT; cdr3_aa: CASSLVSGNTIYF
d_call: .; v_call: TRBV19; clone_size: .; j_call: TRBJ1-2; cdr3_nt: TGTGCCAGTAGTGATTTCGGGTTGGGCTATGGCTACACCTTC; cdr3_aa: CASSDFGLGYGYTF
d_call: .; v_call: TRBV5-1; clone_size: medium-sized; j_call: TRBJ2-7; cdr3_nt: TGCGCCAGCAGCCGAGGGGGTGACTACGAGCAGTACTTC; cdr3_aa: CASSRGGDYEQYF
d_call: .; v_call: TRBV20-1; clone_size: medium-sized; j_call: TRBJ2-5; cdr3_nt: TGCAGTGCTATTGTAGGGGGGACCCAGTACTTC; cdr3_aa: CSAIVGGTQYF
d_call: TRBD2; v_call: TRBV5-1; clone_size: medium-sized; j_call: TRBJ2-7; cdr3_nt: TGCGCCAGCAGCTTGGGACTAGCGGGAGGCCCCTACGAGCAGTACTTC; cdr3_aa: CASSLGLAGGPYEQYF
d_call: TRBD1; v_call: TRBV5-4; clone_size: .; j_call: TRBJ1-1; cdr3_nt: TGCGCCAGCAGCTTAGGGGGCGTGGGGGGAATCACTGAAGCTTTCTTT; cdr3_aa: CASSLGGVGGITEAFF
d_call: .; v_call: TRBV7-9; clone_size: many; j_call: TRBJ2-1; cdr3_nt: TGTGCCAGCAGCCCGGTAGGCCAGGGAGAATACAATGAGCAGTTCTTC; cdr3_aa: CASSPVGQGEYNEQFF
d_call: TRBD1; v_call: TRBV28; clone_size: medium-sized; j_call: TRBJ2-7; cdr3_nt: TGTGCCAGCAGTCCCGGACAGGGAGGAACCTACGAGCAGTACTTC; cdr3_aa: CASSPGQGGTYEQYF
d_call: TRBD2; v_call: TRBV11-2; clone_size: medium-sized; j_call: TRBJ2-3; cdr3_nt: TGTGCCAGCAGCGTCCTAGCGGGAACGGATACGCAGTATTTT; cdr3_aa: CASSVLAGTDTQYF
d_call: TRBD1; v_call: TRBV5-5; clone_size: many; j_call: TRBJ2-1; cdr3_nt: TGTGCCAGCAGCTCTTGGACAGGGATGGTGAATGAGCAGTTCTTC; cdr3_aa: CASSSWTGMVNEQFF
d_call: .; v_call: TRBV2; clone_size: medium-sized; j_call: TRBJ2-5; cdr3_nt: TGTGCCAGCAGTGAAGTCGGAGTGTACCAAGAGACCCAGTACTTC; cdr3_aa: CASSEVGVYQETQYF
d_call: .; v_call: TRBV7-8; clone_size: .; j_call: TRBJ2-7; cdr3_nt: TGTGACAGCAGTTTAGGGGGGGCGCAGGAGCAGTACTTC; cdr3_aa: CDSSLGGAQEQYF
d_call: .; v_call: TRBV6-1; clone_size: few; j_call: TRBJ1-5; cdr3_nt: TGTGCCAGCAGTGAATTGGGACATAATAATCAGCCCCAGCATTTT; cdr3_aa: CASSELGHNNQPQHF
d_call: TRBD1; v_call: TRBV19; clone_size: .; j_call: TRBJ2-1; cdr3_nt: TGTGCCAGTAGTATAGCGCAGGGGGCCGGGCATGAGCAGTTCTTC; cdr3_aa: CASSIAQGAGHEQFF
d_call: TRBD1; v_call: TRBV5-8; clone_size: .; j_call: TRBJ1-1; cdr3_nt: TGTGCCAGCAGCTTGGCTTCCAACAGGGGCCCCGAAGCTTTCTTT; cdr3_aa: CASSLASNRGPEAFF
d_call: TRBD1; v_call: TRBV5-1; clone_size: .; j_call: TRBJ2-2; cdr3_nt: TGCGCCAGCAGCTTGGGGGACAGGTCGAACACCGGGGAGCTGTTTTTT; cdr3_aa: CASSLGDRSNTGELFF
d_call: TRBD2; v_call: TRBV27; clone_size: many; j_call: TRBJ2-7; cdr3_nt: TGTGCCAGCTCCTTCAGCGGGAGCGACGAGCAGTACTTC; cdr3_aa: CASSFSGSDEQYF
d_call: TRBD1; v_call: TRBV14; clone_size: many; j_call: TRBJ2-4; cdr3_nt: TGTGCCAGCAGCCCGGACAGGGGAGCCAAAAACATTCAGTACTTC; cdr3_aa: CASSPDRGAKNIQYF
d_call: TRBD1; v_call: TRBV6-7; clone_size: medium-sized; j_call: TRBJ1-5; cdr3_nt: TGTGCCAGCAGTTACTTGACGGACAGGGGGCAACGTCATCAGCCCCAGCATTTT; cdr3_aa: CASSYLTDRGQRHQPQHF
d_call: .; v_call: TRBV20-1; clone_size: .; j_call: TRBJ1-1; cdr3_nt: TGCAGTGCTAGAGCGGGGGGCCGGGGGACTGAAGCTTTCTTT; cdr3_aa: CSARAGGRGTEAFF
d_call: .; v_call: TRBV18; clone_size: large; j_call: TRBJ1-4; cdr3_nt: TGTGCCAGCTCAAAGACCCACCCAGATAATGAAAAACTGTTTTTT; cdr3_aa: CASSKTHPDNEKLFF
d_call: TRBD1; v_call: TRBV27; clone_size: few; j_call: TRBJ1-2; cdr3_nt: TGTGCCAGCAGTTTGCACAGGGGGAACTATGGCTACACCTTC; cdr3_aa: CASSLHRGNYGYTF
d_call: TRBD2; v_call: TRBV28; clone_size: .; j_call: TRBJ2-7; cdr3_nt: TGTGCCATCAGTCCGCCGGGAGGGTTTTCCTACGAGCAGTACTTC; cdr3_aa: CAISPPGGFSYEQYF
d_call: .; v_call: TRBV6-1; clone_size: .; j_call: TRBJ2-3; cdr3_nt: TGTGCCGGACGGACAGGCACAGATACGCAGTATTTT; cdr3_aa: CAGRTGTDTQYF
d_call: TRBD2; v_call: TRBV27; clone_size: few; j_call: TRBJ2-1; cdr3_nt: TGTGCCAGCAGCCGGTCCCCAGCGGGAGCCTACAATGAGCAGTTCTTC; cdr3_aa: CASSRSPAGAYNEQFF
d_call: .; v_call: TRBV9; clone_size: medium-sized; j_call: TRBJ2-1; cdr3_nt: TGTGCCAGCAGCTCCGGGCCCCTGAATGAGCAGTTCTTC; cdr3_aa: CASSSGPLNEQFF
d_call: TRBD1; v_call: TRBV27; clone_size: large; j_call: TRBJ2-7; cdr3_nt: TGTGCCAGCAGTTTGGGACAGGGTTTGCGGTACTTC; cdr3_aa: CASSLGQGLRYF
d_call: .; v_call: TRBV11-2; clone_size: .; j_call: TRBJ2-3; cdr3_nt: TGTGCCAGCAGTACCACGGGAGACGGGGCAGATACGCAGTATTTT; cdr3_aa: CASSTTGDGADTQYF
d_call: TRBD2; v_call: TRBV6-1; clone_size: .; j_call: TRBJ2-1; cdr3_nt: TGTGCCAGCATCAGCGGGAAGGATTACAATGAGCAGTTCTTC; cdr3_aa: CASISGKDYNEQFF
d_call: .; v_call: TRBV3-1; clone_size: medium-sized; j_call: TRBJ2-6; cdr3_nt: TGTGCCAGCAACCCTTCGACAGTCCACTCTGGGGCCAACGTCCTGACTTTC; cdr3_aa: CASNPSTVHSGANVLTF
d_call: .; v_call: TRBV20-1; clone_size: once; j_call: TRBJ2-3; cdr3_nt: TGCAGTGCCAGTTGTGGAGATACGCAGTATTTT; cdr3_aa: CSASCGDTQYF
d_call: .; v_call: TRBV6-2/TRBV6-3; clone_size: few; j_call: TRBJ2-1; cdr3_nt: TGTGCCAGCAGTTACTCGAGCATATACAATGAGCAGTTCTTC; cdr3_aa: CASSYSSIYNEQFF
d_call: .; v_call: TRBV11-2; clone_size: .; j_call: TRBJ1-6; cdr3_nt: TGTGCCAGCAGCTTAGATCGGACGGGATCACCCCTCCACTTT; cdr3_aa: CASSLDRTGSPLHF
d_call: .; v_call: TRBV24-1; clone_size: medium-sized; j_call: TRBJ2-1; cdr3_nt: TGTGCCACCAGTGATCCCCCTCGCGATGAGCAGTTCTTC; cdr3_aa: CATSDPPRDEQFF
d_call: TRBD1; v_call: TRBV28; clone_size: few; j_call: TRBJ1-3; cdr3_nt: TGTGCCAGCAGTAGGGACAGACGTATCTCGTACTCTGGAAACACCATATATTTT; cdr3_aa: CASSRDRRISYSGNTIYF
d_call: .; v_call: TRBV12-3/TRBV12-4; clone_size: .; j_call: TRBJ2-5; cdr3_nt: TGTGCCAGCAGTTTATGGGAGTCAGAGACCCAGTACTTC; cdr3_aa: CASSLWESETQYF